The 5 T cell receptor beta chains listed next were all sequenced from one sample in a study of blood T cells in healthy people across ages. A second PCR of roughly 7 to 11 cycles used a sample-barcoded 5' primer and a J-beta primer mix. TCRdb itself ran the 5' RACE reads through MiXCR, one entry per CDR3 protein. The repertoire includes hundreds of thousands of distinct CDR3 sequences, roughly three fifths of them detected once, and roughly 24% sits in the top ten. Source material: blood. The receptors originated from a man between 40 and 49 years old in good health.

The CDR3 DNA follows: TGTGCCAGCAGTGACCCCTTCGGCGACGTGGGGGAAAAACTGTTTTTT. It yields the protein CASSDPFGDVGEKLFF. J is TRBJ1-4 and V is TRBV25-1; the D is unclear. V lost 3 bases, J lost 8 bases, and 19 bases lay in between. The germline CDR1 and CDR2 sequences are MGHDK and SYGVNS. The CDR3 length is 16 residues.

The gene calls are TRBV3-1 and TRBJ2-1, with 8 nucleotides matching TRBD1. After removal of 2 bases from V and 7 bases from J, the junction contained 4 bases not matched to a gene. CDR3 size: 14 residues. Germline CDR1 LGHDT, CDR2 YNNKEL (reference sequence). The CDR3 protein is CASSQQNRGNEQFF. CDR3 sequence (DNA): TGTGCCAGCAGCCAACAAAACAGGGGGAATGAGCAGTTCTTC.

This clonotype was observed many times. This chain connects TRBV2 to TRBJ2-7; possible D gene TRBD1, 6 bases. Germline CDR1 and CDR2: SNHLY and FYNNEI. The V gene lost 2 bases and the J gene lost 4 bases, with 6 bases spanning the gap. The CDR3 runs 12 residues. The CDR3 sequence is CASSEQGYEQYF. In DNA, the CDR3 is TGTGCCAGCAGTGAACAGGGGTACGAGCAGTACTTC.

CDR3 protein: CSALPNSGLGEWGYTF. For the CDR3, the DNA is TGCAGTGCTCTACCTAATTCGGGATTGGGAGAGTGGGGCTACACCTTC. The rearrangement joins TRBV20-1 to TRBJ1-2; D gene uncertain. The germline V and J ends were trimmed by 5 bases and 8 bases, with 27 bases remaining between them. The CDR3 contains 16 residues. The germline CDR1 and CDR2 sequences are DFQATT and SNEGSKA (reference sequence).

This rearrangement joins TRBV27 to TRBJ1-6; 9 bases agree with TRBD1. V shed 5 bases and J 7 bases; nucleotides not matched to a gene: 12. The CDR3 loop spans 17 amino acids. The germline CDR1 and CDR2 sequences are MNHEY and SMNVEV (reference sequence). CDR3 DNA sequence: TGTGCCAGCAGTGCCGCGACAGGGGGGCCCCCAAATTCACCCCTCCACTTT. It specifies CASSAATGGPPNSPLHF.